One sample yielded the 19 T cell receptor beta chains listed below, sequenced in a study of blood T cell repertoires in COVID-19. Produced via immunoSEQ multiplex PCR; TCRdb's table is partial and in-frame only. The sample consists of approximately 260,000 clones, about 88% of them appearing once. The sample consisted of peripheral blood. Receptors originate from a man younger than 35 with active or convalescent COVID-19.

The CDR3 reads CASSYALPHTEAFF. The CDR3 region has the DNA TGTGCCAGCAGTTACGCCCTACCCCACACTGAAGCTTTCTTT. The chain combines TRBV6-5 with TRBJ1-1; no definite D call. CDR1 and CDR2 from the germline V gene are MNHEY and SVGAGI. The CDR3 runs 14 residues. Trimming took off 2 bases at V and 3 bases at J, with 10 bases between the two ends.

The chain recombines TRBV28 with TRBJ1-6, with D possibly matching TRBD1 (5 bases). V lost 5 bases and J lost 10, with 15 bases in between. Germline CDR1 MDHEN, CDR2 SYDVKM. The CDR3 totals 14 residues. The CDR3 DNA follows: TGTGCCAGCAGTAAGCAGGGTAATCACTCACCCCTCCACTTT. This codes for CASSKQGNHSPLHF.

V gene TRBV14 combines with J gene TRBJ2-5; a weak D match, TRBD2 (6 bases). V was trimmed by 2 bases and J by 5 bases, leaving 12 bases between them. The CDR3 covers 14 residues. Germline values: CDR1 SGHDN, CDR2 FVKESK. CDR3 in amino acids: CASSQFTGVETQYF. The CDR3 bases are TGTGCCAGCAGCCAATTTACGGGAGTGGAGACCCAGTACTTC. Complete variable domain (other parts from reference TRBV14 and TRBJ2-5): EAGVTQFPSHSVIEKGQTVTLRCDPISGHDNLYWYRRVMGKEIKFLLHFVKESKQDESGMPNNRFLAERTGGTYSTLKVQPAELEDSGVYFCASSQFTGVETQYFGPGTRLLVL.

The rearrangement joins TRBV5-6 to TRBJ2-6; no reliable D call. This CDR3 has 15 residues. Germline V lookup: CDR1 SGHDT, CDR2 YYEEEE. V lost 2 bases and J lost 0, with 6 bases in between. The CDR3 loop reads CASSFSVSGANVLTF. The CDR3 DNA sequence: TGTGCCAGCAGCTTTTCGGTCTCTGGGGCCAACGTCCTGACTTTC.

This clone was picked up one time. CDR3 coding DNA: TGTGCCAGCAGCCAGACGACAGGGGCGATCACTGAAGCTTTCTTT. This gives the protein CASSQTTGAITEAFF. This chain joins TRBV14 and TRBJ1-1, with 8 positions matching TRBD1. Losses at the gene ends were 3 bases for V and 4 bases for J; bases not matched to a gene: 7. This CDR3 has 15 residues. Germline CDR1 reads SGHDN; CDR2 reads FVKESK.

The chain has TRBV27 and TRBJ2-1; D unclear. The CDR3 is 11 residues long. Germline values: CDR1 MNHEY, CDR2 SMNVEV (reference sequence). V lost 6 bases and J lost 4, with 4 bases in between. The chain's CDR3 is CASSRYNEQFF. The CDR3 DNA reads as TGTGCCAGCAGCCGTTACAATGAGCAGTTCTTC.

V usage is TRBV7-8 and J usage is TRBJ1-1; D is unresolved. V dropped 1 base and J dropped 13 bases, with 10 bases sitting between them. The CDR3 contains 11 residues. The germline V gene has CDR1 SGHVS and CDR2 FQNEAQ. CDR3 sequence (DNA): TGTGCCAGCAGCTTAGGCCTGGGAGTTTTCTTT. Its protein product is CASSLGLGVFF.

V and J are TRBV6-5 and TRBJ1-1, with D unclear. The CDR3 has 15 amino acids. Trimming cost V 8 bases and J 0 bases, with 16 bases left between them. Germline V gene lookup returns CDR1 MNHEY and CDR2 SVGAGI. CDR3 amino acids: CASDWPGDMNTEAFF. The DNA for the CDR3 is TGTGCCAGCGATTGGCCGGGAGATATGAACACTGAAGCTTTCTTT.

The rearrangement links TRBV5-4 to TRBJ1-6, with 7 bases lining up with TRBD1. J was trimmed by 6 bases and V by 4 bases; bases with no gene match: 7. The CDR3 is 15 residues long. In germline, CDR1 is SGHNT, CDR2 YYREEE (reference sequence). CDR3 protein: CASSARDRPNSPLHF. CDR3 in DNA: TGTGCCAGCAGCGCAAGGGACAGACCTAATTCACCCCTCCACTTT.

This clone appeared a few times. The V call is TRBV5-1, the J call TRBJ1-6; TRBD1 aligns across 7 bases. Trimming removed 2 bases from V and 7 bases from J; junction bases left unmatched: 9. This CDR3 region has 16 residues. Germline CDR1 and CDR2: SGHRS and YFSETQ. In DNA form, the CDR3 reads TGCGCCAGCAGCTTTGGGTTGACAGGGAACAATTCACCCCTCCACTTT. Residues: CASSFGLTGNNSPLHF.

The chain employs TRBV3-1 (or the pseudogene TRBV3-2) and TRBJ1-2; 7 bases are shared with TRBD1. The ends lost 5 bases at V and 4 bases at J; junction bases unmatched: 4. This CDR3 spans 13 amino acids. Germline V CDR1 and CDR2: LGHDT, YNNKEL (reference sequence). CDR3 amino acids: CASSGDSFYGYTF. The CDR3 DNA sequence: TGTGCCAGCAGCGGGGACAGTTTCTATGGCTACACCTTC.

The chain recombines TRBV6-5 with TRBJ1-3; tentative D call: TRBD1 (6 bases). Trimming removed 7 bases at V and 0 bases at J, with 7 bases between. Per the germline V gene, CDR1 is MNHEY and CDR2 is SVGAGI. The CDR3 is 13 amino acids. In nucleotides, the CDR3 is TGTGCCAGCAAGGGGGACTCTGGAAACACCATATATTTT. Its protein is CASKGDSGNTIYF.

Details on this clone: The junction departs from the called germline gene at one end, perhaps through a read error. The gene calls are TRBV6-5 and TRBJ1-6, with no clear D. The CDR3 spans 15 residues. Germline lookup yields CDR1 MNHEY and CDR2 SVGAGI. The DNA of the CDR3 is TGTGCCAGCATCCTCCGAGCCTCCAATAATTCACCCCTCCACTTT. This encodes CASILRASNNSPLHF.

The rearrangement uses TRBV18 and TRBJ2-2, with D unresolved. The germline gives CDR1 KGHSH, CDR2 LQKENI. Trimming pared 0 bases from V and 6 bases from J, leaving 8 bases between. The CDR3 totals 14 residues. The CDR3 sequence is CASSPPGVAGELFF. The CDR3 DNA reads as TGTGCCAGCTCACCACCGGGCGTTGCCGGGGAGCTGTTTTTT.

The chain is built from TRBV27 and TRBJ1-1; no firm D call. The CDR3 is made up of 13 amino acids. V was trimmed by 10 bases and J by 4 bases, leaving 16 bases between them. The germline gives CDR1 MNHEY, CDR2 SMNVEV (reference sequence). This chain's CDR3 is CATSPRAATEAFF. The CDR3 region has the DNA TGTGCCACCTCCCCGAGAGCCGCCACTGAAGCTTTCTTT.

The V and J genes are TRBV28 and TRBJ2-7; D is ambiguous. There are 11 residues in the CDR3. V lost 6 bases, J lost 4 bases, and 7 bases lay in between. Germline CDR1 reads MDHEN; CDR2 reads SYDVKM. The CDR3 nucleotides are TGTGCCAGCAGGAAACATTACGAGCAGTACTTC. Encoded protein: CASRKHYEQYF.

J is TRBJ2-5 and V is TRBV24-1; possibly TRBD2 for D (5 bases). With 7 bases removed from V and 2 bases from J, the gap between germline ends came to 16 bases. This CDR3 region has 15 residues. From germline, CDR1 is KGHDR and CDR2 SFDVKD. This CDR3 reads CATSPYGGGQETQYF. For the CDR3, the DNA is TGTGCCACCAGCCCCTATGGAGGCGGTCAAGAGACCCAGTACTTC.

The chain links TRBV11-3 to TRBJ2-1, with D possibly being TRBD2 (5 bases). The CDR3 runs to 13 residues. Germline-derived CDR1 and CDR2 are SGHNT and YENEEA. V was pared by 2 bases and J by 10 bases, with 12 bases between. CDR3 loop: CASSLFETGEQFF. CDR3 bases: TGTGCCAGCAGCTTATTCGAGACGGGAGAGCAGTTCTTC.

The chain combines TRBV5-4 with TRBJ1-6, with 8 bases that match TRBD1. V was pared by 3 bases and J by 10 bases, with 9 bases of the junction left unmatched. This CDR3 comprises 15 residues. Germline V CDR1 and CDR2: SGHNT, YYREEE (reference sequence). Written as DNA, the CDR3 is TGTGCCAGCAGCTCCGGGACAGGCTTTCGGTCACCCCTCCACTTT. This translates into CASSSGTGFRSPLHF.